The text below deals with one TCR beta chain. The sample comes from a study of blood T cell repertoires in COVID-19. Germline assignment: CDR1 SGHRS and CDR2 YFSETQ. The V gene lost 4 bases and the J gene lost 4 bases, with 18 bases spanning the gap. CDR3 length: 15 amino acids. The data were produced by immunoSEQ multiplex PCR, yet TCRdb's version contains in-frame clones alone and is incomplete. The sample has some 450,000 clones, roughly 90% seen once; the top ten hold 0.8% to 1%. This clonotype originated in a man between 18 and 35 years old with COVID-19, enrolled during active disease. The chain couples TRBV5-1 to TRBJ2-7, with D perhaps TRBD2 (6 bases). The sample comprised peripheral blood. CDR3 protein: CASSPAGGAPYEQYF. In nucleotides, the CDR3 is TGCGCCAGCAGCCCGGCTGGCGGGGCGCCTTACGAGCAGTACTTC.